This TCR beta chain stems from a study of blood T cell repertoires in COVID-19. Looking at the study overall: Both acute and convalescent COVID-19 samples were obtained from the United States, Italy and Spain. Sample material is recorded as cDNA or gDNA derived from T cells, B-cell-depleted T cells, or PBMCs.

In the study's own analysis: From reference gene primer amplification, estimates of nucleated cell counts were derived. The table came from immunoSEQ multiplex PCR; TCRdb's copy has only in-frame clones and leaves some out. The V and J calls and clone size were taken over from that table, and D and trimming were inferred from the DNA. The sample gives about 490,000 clones, approximately 83% of which show up once; 3% to 3.5% is in the top ten. The CDR3 runs to 17 residues. Germline V gene lookup returns CDR1 SGHTA and CDR2 FQGTGA. J lost 2 bases, V lost 1 base, and 6 bases had no gene match. V gene TRBV7-3 combines with J gene TRBJ2-1; 9 bases match TRBD2. The TCR was taken from a human donor in a cohort sampled during active COVID-19. Material for sequencing was peripheral blood. CDR3 loop: CASSLNGAGGAYNEQFF. In DNA, the CDR3 is TGTGCCAGCAGCTTAAACGGGGCGGGAGGGGCCTACAATGAGCAGTTCTTC.